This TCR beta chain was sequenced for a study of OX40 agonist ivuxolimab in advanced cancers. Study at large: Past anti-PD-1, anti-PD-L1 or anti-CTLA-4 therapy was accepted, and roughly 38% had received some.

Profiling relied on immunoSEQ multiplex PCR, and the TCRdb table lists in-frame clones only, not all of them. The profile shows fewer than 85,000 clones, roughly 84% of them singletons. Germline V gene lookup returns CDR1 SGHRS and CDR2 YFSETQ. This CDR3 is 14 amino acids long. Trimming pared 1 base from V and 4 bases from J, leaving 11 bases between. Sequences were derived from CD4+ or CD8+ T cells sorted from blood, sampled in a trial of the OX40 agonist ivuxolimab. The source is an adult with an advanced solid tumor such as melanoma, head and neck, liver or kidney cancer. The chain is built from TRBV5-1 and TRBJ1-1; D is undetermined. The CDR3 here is CASSLQIPPTEAFF. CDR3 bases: TGCGCCAGCAGCTTGCAAATCCCTCCCACTGAAGCTTTCTTT.